The T cell receptor (beta chain) described here comes from a study of radiotherapy plus CTLA-4 blockade in lung cancer. The repertoire was sequenced with immunoSEQ multiplex PCR; TCRdb's copy has only in-frame clones and lacks some. The data show about 66,000 clones, about four fifths seen once. Chemo-refractory metastatic non-small-cell lung cancer patients were treated with focal radiation plus CTLA-4 blockade with ipilimumab. Points on this clone: Its cognate antigen is unknown.

Broader study findings: In blood, early T cell clone dynamics reportedly predicted response best, together with interferon-beta.

CDR1 is SNHLY and CDR2 is FYNNEI in the germline V gene. This CDR3 comprises 16 residues. J lost 3 bases, V lost 2 bases, and 6 bases had no gene match. Specimen: peripheral blood, collected from a patient treated with radiotherapy plus ipilimumab. The TCR originated in a human donor with non-small cell lung cancer who had a partial response to radiotherapy plus ipilimumab. The chain carries TRBV2 and TRBJ2-7; 11 bases align to TRBD2. Here the CDR3 reads CASSESTSGNYYEQYF. Written as DNA, the CDR3 is TGTGCCAGCAGTGAATCGACTAGCGGGAATTACTACGAGCAGTACTTC.